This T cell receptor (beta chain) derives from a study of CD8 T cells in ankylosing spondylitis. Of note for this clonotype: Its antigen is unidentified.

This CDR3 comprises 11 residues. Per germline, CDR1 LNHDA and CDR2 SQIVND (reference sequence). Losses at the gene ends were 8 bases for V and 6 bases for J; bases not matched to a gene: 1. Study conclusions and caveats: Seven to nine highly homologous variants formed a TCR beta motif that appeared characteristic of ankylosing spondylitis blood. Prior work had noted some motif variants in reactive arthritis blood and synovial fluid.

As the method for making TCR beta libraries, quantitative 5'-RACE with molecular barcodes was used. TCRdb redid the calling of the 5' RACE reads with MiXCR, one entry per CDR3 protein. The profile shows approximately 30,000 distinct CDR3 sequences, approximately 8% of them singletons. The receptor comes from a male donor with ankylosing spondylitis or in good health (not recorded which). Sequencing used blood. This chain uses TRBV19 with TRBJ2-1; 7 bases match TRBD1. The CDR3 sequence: CASGQVNEQFF. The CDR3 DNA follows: TGTGCCAGTGGACAGGTCAATGAGCAGTTCTTC.